A single T cell receptor (beta chain) is shown here with its context. This clone was recorded only once. Its antigen target is currently unknown. Base qualities were left out, and no much larger clone turns up one base away. CD8 naive samples were CD45RO-negative cells positively selected for CCR7, giving a CD45RA+CCR7+ population that excluded TemRA cells. Healthy HIV-negative adults with no recently reported acute infections or vaccinations were included as donors. All donors were Caucasian adults living in Nashville, Tennessee, USA. Blood was obtained by leukapheresis, after which PBMCs were separated by Ficoll-Histopaque density gradient centrifugation and cryopreserved in liquid nitrogen vapor phase. Analytical flow cytometry was used to check the purity and quantity of every magnetically sorted T cell population. Genomic DNA was isolated from each sorted fraction and quantified by UV absorbance on a Nanodrop 2000c.

These data come from a study of shared clonotypes between healthy human individuals (dated by TCRdb to 2018 to 2020). In terms of the full investigation: A few men and a couple of women, aged 18 to 49 years, made up the cohort. For each donor, CD4 naive and CD4 memory were each run on three plates, CD8 naive on two plates, and CD8 memory on one plate. To estimate repertoire size and how much clonotypes are shared between individuals, the study performed deep sequencing of blood TCR repertoires from 4 to 6 healthy adults. Libraries were prepared and TCR repertoires were sequenced by different laboratories using diverse techniques, in order to increase sequencing depth and limit assay-specific biases. Leukapheresis yielded between about 0.8 and 8.9 billion PBMCs per donor.

Using the deep immunoSEQ assay, multiplex PCR amplified TCR CDR3 regions from genomic DNA. For each cell subset, the extracted genomic DNA was distributed evenly across all wells of several immunoSEQ 96-well plates, and each plate served as one replicate. For sorted subsets, each replicate PCR was loaded with about 200 ng genomic DNA, equivalent to 30,000 or so T cell genomes. Purified libraries were measured with a Qubit 3.0 fluorometer, size-checked on a Bioanalyzer 2100, and measured again with the KAPA Library Quantification kit. Every immunoSEQ 96-well plate was sequenced on a separate single-read 150-cycle Illumina NextSeq 550 flow cell. As for how the authors treated the data: Because the immunoSEQ output included only junctional sequences and no quality scores, the filtering could not be the same as the filtering used for full-length reads. To assign V/J genes and CDR3, sequences were annotated using PyIR, a Python wrapper for IgBLAST v1.9, with IMGT germline references. Reads with weak V/J assignments (E-value above 1e-6), missing CDR3, stop codons, out-of-frame junctions, or ambiguous translated residues were removed. V3J clonotypes were defined as sequences sharing an identical inferred V gene, J gene, and CDR3 amino acid sequence. Percentage overlap between repertoires was calculated by dividing the number of shared unique clonotypes by the size of the smaller repertoire. RTK rarefaction, the Chao1 estimator, and Recon v2.1 estimates of unobserved clonotypes were used to assess repertoire richness. OLGA was used to compute generation probabilities for all TCRbeta clonotypes that the gDNA method yielded from a handful of donors. In its TCRdb copy, this immuneACCESS table keeps in-frame sequences only and misses some clones. Where compared with another copy, unresolved V genes explain less than half of these, and the others have no known cause. That table furnishes V, J and clone size, whereas the DNA furnished D and trimming. For this sample there are 1.5 million to 2.5 million clones; about 95% appear just once. 1.2% of the sample rests with the top ten.

General study outcomes and caveats: Sampling was limited to blood, and TCR repertoires in tissue likely differ from TCR repertoires in blood. Pairwise subsampling led to the expectation that sequencing depth would affect the degree of clonotype sharing among donors. Sharing across a few donors was observed for around 5% of naive CD4, over 3% of naive CD8, 2% to 2.5% of memory CD4, and about 0.4% of memory CD8 clonotypes. Because the study included a small number of donors, the genetic and exposure-history diversity represented was limited. Higher generation probabilities were observed for clonotypes shared by all four sorted-subset donors than for non-shared clonotypes. Naive subsets generally had larger estimated clonotype richness than memory subsets did. Even with the large sequencing depth, rarefaction of the sorted-subset datasets indicated that sequencing was incomplete.

Including cysteine and phenylalanine, the CDR3 has 15 amino acids. The entry retains the CDR3 DNA only, 45 bases that are in frame from base 1. Based on the germline V gene (reference sequence), the CDR1 and CDR2 sequences are MNHNY and SVGAGI. The germline V end is reduced by 5 bases and the J end by 5 bases; junction bases left unmatched: 4. This receptor was obtained from a man between 18 and 29 years old in good health. The chain uses TRBV6-6 and TRBJ1-5, with TRBD1 identical over 12 junction bases. The sequenced sample was naive CD8+ T cells sorted from blood. Reading the label with the study, this specimen's cell subset or site is: CD45RA+CCR7+. The DNA is TGTGCCAGCAGTCTAGGGACAGGGGGCGATCAGCCCCAGCATTTT. Its protein reads: CASSLGTGGDQPQHF.